Following are 13 T cell receptor beta chains from one sample sequenced in a study of cytomegalovirus exposure and HLA in healthy donors. PCR was performed using 60 Vbeta and 13 Jbeta primers. Profiled with immunoSEQ multiplex PCR; TCRdb holds only in-frame clones, not every one. Of roughly 160,000 clones detected, less than 80% appear once; the ten largest clones hold roughly 4.2%. The specimen sequenced was PBMCs. Receptors originate from a man in his forties in good health and CMV-seronegative.

This chain joins TRBV7-3 and TRBJ2-7; 8 nucleotides agree with TRBD1. CDR3 length: 15 amino acids. Germline CDR1 and CDR2: SGHTA and FQGTGA. V lost 7 bases to trimming and J lost 1 base; unmatched junction nucleotides: 9. The CDR3 DNA follows: TGTGCCAGCACCCGGACAGGGTTTACTTCCTACGAGCAGTACTTC. This encodes CASTRTGFTSYEQYF.

This clone came up a few times. The rearrangement uses TRBV7-2 and TRBJ2-7, with D possibly TRBD1 on 5 matching bases. This CDR3 region has 14 residues. The germline V gene has CDR1 SGHTA and CDR2 FQGNSA. V was shortened by 3 bases and J by 3 bases, with 12 bases between the two germline ends. The DNA of the CDR3 is TGTGCCAGCAGCTTCAGGGATCTGGACTACGAGCAGTACTTC. Protein sequence: CASSFRDLDYEQYF.

The genes are TRBV9 and TRBJ2-5, with D possibly being TRBD2 (6 bases). In germline, CDR1 is SGDLS, CDR2 YYNGEE. The CDR3 is made up of 15 amino acids. The germline V and J ends were trimmed by 0 bases and 4 bases, with 13 bases remaining between them. The CDR3 nucleotides are TGTGCCAGCAGCGTAGGCGGGACGAAGGGAGAGACCCAGTACTTC. The encoded protein is CASSVGGTKGETQYF. Complete variable domain (other parts from reference TRBV9 and TRBJ2-5): DSGVTQTPKHLITATGQRVTLRCSPRSGDLSVYWYQQSLDQGLQFLIQYYNGEERAKGNILERFSAQQFPDLHSELNLSSLELGDSALYFCASSVGGTKGETQYFGPGTRLLVL.

About this clone itself: At one end, the junction sequence differs from germline, possibly due to a read error. The chain recombines TRBV7-7 with TRBJ2-5; TRBD2 aligns across 11 bases. The germline V gene encodes CDR1 SSHAT and CDR2 FNYEAQ (reference sequence). CDR3 length: 15 amino acids. The CDR3 nucleotides are TGTGCTAGCAGCTTATCTAGCGGGGGGAGAGAGACCCAGTACTTC. Translation: CASSLSSGGRETQYF.

The gene calls are TRBV29-1 and TRBJ2-7; tentative D call: TRBD1 (7 bases). Germline V gene lookup returns CDR1 SQVTM and CDR2 ANQGSEA. The CDR3 covers 13 residues. V gave up 0 bases and J gave up 4 bases, with 10 bases separating them. Here the CDR3 DNA reads TGCAGCGTTGAAGAGGCAGGGGGGTACGAGCAGTACTTC. Translation gives CSVEEAGGYEQYF.

This rearrangement joins TRBV7-6 to TRBJ1-3, with a tentative D call TRBD1 (6 bases). CDR1 is SGHVS, CDR2 FNYEAQ, per germline. This CDR3 region has 15 residues. The germline V and J ends were trimmed by 3 bases and 4 bases, with 13 bases remaining between them. The CDR3 DNA follows: TGTGCCAGCAGCTTCATGGCAGGGGACGGAAACACCATATATTTT. It yields the protein CASSFMAGDGNTIYF. The variable domain in full, completed from reference TRBV7-6 and TRBJ1-3, reads GAGVSQSPRYKVTKRGQDVALRCDPISGHVSLYWYRQALGQGPEFLTYFNYEAQQDKSGLPNDRFSAERPEGSISTLTIQRTEQRDSAMYRCASSFMAGDGNTIYFGEGSWLTVV.

The chain recombines TRBV28 with TRBJ1-3; 9 nucleotides agree with TRBD1. This CDR3 is built from 12 residues. The ends lost 5 bases at V and 11 bases at J; junction bases unmatched: 4. Germline CDR1 MDHEN, CDR2 SYDVKM. The CDR3 nucleotides are TGTGCCAGCAGTATGCGACAGGGGGCCATATATTTT. Translated: CASSMRQGAIYF.

This sequence joins TRBV13 and TRBJ2-7; 12 bases are shared with TRBD2. Trimming took 6 bases from V and 4 from J; bases not matched to a gene: 4. The CDR3 contains 14 residues. The germline gives CDR1 PRHDT, CDR2 FYEKMQ (reference sequence). CDR3 region: CASSLAGGLYEQYF. CDR3 DNA: TGTGCCAGCAGTCTAGCGGGGGGGCTTTACGAGCAGTACTTC.

The V gene is TRBV4-3, the J gene TRBJ2-7, with 10 bases aligning to TRBD2. This CDR3 has 18 amino acids. V lost 0 bases, J lost 4 bases, and 12 bases stayed unmatched. Germline assignment: CDR1 LGHNA and CDR2 YSLEER. The CDR3 reads CASSQDVKRGLAVYEQYF. The DNA of the CDR3 is TGCGCCAGCAGCCAAGACGTGAAACGAGGACTAGCGGTATACGAGCAGTACTTC.

V gene TRBV19 combines with J gene TRBJ1-3; the D gene is possibly TRBD1 (6 bases). The germline gives CDR1 LNHDA, CDR2 SQIVND (reference sequence). Trimming pared 3 bases from V and 0 bases from J, leaving 12 bases between. The length of the CDR3 is 16 residues. DNA for the CDR3: TGTGCCAGTAGTATCCGGGACACCAACTCTGGAAACACCATATATTTT. Its translation is CASSIRDTNSGNTIYF.

The J gene is TRBJ2-7, the V gene TRBV27; D not certain. V was pared by 5 bases and J by 2 bases, with 10 bases between. CDR1 MNHEY and CDR2 SMNVEV come from the germline V gene (reference sequence). The CDR3 is 13 residues long. The CDR3 loop is CASSLNPTYEQYF. The CDR3 nucleotides read TGTGCCAGCAGTCTAAACCCCACCTACGAGCAGTACTTC.

This chain joins TRBV6-4 and TRBJ1-1, with 7 bases that match TRBD1. With 6 bases clipped from V and 4 bases from J, the junction kept 8 bases outside the gene matches. There are 14 residues in the CDR3. Germline assignment: CDR1 MRHNA and CDR2 SNTAGT. The CDR3 here is CASSTGTAGTEAFF. CDR3 sequence (DNA): TGTGCCAGCAGCACCGGGACAGCTGGCACTGAAGCTTTCTTT.

The rearrangement links TRBV7-3 to TRBJ2-2; 15 bases map to TRBD2. The CDR3 spans 17 residues. The V and J ends lost 5 bases and 6 bases, in that order; junction bases with no gene match: 7. Germline-derived CDR1 and CDR2 are SGHTA and FQGTGA. CDR3 residues: CASSPRGTSGGSGELFF. For the CDR3, the DNA is TGTGCCAGCAGCCCCCGAGGGACTAGCGGGGGGTCCGGGGAGCTGTTTTTT.